The rows below give T cell receptor beta chains drawn from one sample of a study of shared clonotypes between healthy human individuals. Produced via immunoSEQ multiplex PCR; TCRdb's table is partial and in-frame only. The profile shows about a million clones, about 75% of them singletons. Sample: memory CD4+ T cells sorted from blood. These receptors all stem from a young man in good health. Both conserved end residues are part of each CDR3. D genes are given only for firm matches. Size values are once, few and many counts, or a class for expanded clones, and some rows have none.

cdr3_nt cdr3_aa v_call clone_size j_call d_call
TGTGCCAGCAGGGAATCCTTCTCCTACAATGAGCAGTTCTTC CASRESFSYNEQFF TRBV7-9 - TRBJ2-1 -
TGTGCCAGCTCACCAGTAGGGACATCGAAGAACACTGAAGCTTTCTTT CASSPVGTSKNTEAFF TRBV18 once TRBJ1-1 -
TGTGCCAGCAGCCGACGAACTAGCGTTGTAAATGAGCAGTTCTTC CASSRRTSVVNEQFF TRBV7-2 - TRBJ2-1 TRBD2
TGTGCCTGGAGCCACTGGTCGTCCTGGGGTGGCTACACCTTC CAWSHWSSWGGYTF TRBV30 - TRBJ1-2 -
TGTGCCATCAGTAACTTAGGTGGTAATGAAAAACTGTTTTTT CAISNLGGNEKLFF TRBV10-3 - TRBJ1-4 -
TGTGCCAGTAGTACCGGGACAGGGTGGGCTGAAGCTTTCTTT CASSTGTGWAEAFF TRBV19 - TRBJ1-1 TRBD1
TGTGCCTGGGGGTCCGGGACTAGGTCAGGTGAGCAGTTCTTC CAWGSGTRSGEQFF TRBV30 few TRBJ2-1 TRBD2
TGCGCCAGCAGCCAGGCCCCGGGACTAGCGGGAGGGGGCTACGAGCAGTACTTC CASSQAPGLAGGGYEQYF TRBV4-1 - TRBJ2-7 TRBD2
TGTGCCAGCTCACCAGGGGCAGAGCAGTACTTC CASSPGAEQYF TRBV18 few TRBJ2-7 -
TGTGCCGTTAGACCCTCCGGGACACCTAACTATGGCTACACCTTC CAVRPSGTPNYGYTF TRBV5-4 - TRBJ1-2 -
TGTGCCAGCAGCTTAGGGATGGGCAGCAATCAGCCCCAGCATTTT CASSLGMGSNQPQHF TRBV7-9 few TRBJ1-5 -
TGTGCCAGCAGCGCGGAGCGGGGGGGTAGCACAGATACGCAGTATTTT CASSAERGGSTDTQYF TRBV9 - TRBJ2-3 TRBD2
TGTGCCAGCAGCACCCGACGCGGGCAGGGTTACAATGAGCAGTTCTTC CASSTRRGQGYNEQFF TRBV21-1 - TRBJ2-1 -
TGTGCCAGCAGTCTCTTGGGTCAGCCCCAGCATTTT CASSLLGQPQHF TRBV28 few TRBJ1-5 -
TGTGCCAGCAGCTTGGCCGGGACGGGAGGGTCCTACGAGCAGTACTTC CASSLAGTGGSYEQYF TRBV5-4 - TRBJ2-7 TRBD2
TGCGCCAGCAGTAGCGGGAGAACCTACGAGCAGTACTTC CASSSGRTYEQYF TRBV5-1 - TRBJ2-7 TRBD2
TGCGCCAGCAGTGGGGGTCCTTACTCTGGAAACACCATATATTTT CASSGGPYSGNTIYF TRBV10-2 - TRBJ1-3 -
TGTGCCAGCAGTTACTGGTCAGGGGATCAGCCCCAGCATTTT CASSYWSGDQPQHF TRBV6-6 few TRBJ1-5 -
TGTGCCACACAGGGGATCTACACTGAAGCTTTCTTT CATQGIYTEAFF TRBV6-5 - TRBJ1-1 TRBD1
TGTGCCAGCAGCCGTACCTCACTAGCGGGATTAGAGACCCAGTACTTC CASSRTSLAGLETQYF TRBV7-6 - TRBJ2-5 TRBD2
TGTGCCAGCAGCCCAACTACAGGGGGAGAATCACCCCTCCACTTT CASSPTTGGESPLHF TRBV9 - TRBJ1-6 TRBD1
TGTGCCAGCAGCTTAGGCAGGGGCACCACGGAAAAACTGTTTTTT CASSLGRGTTEKLFF TRBV7-6 - TRBJ1-4 -
TGTGCCAGCAGTGCGGGGGAATACTACGAGCAGTACTTC CASSAGEYYEQYF TRBV2 - TRBJ2-7 -
TGTGCCAGCAGTGCCGGTGGGTCCGCGAGCGAGCAGTACTTC CASSAGGSASEQYF TRBV6-1 few TRBJ2-7 -
TGTGCCAGCAGCCTAGGTGTCGGGGCTAATCAGCCCCAGCATTTT CASSLGVGANQPQHF TRBV9 - TRBJ1-5 -
TGTGCCATCAGTGACTGGGGGGGGAAAGAGACCCAGTACTTC CAISDWGGKETQYF TRBV10-3 - TRBJ2-5 TRBD2
TGCGCCAGCAGCCTCACTAGCGGGAGGGCCACAACCGGGGAGCTGTTTTTT CASSLTSGRATTGELFF TRBV5-1 - TRBJ2-2 TRBD2
TGCGCCAGCAGCAGGGACAGAGGAGCCGCGGGTGAGCAGTACTTC CASSRDRGAAGEQYF TRBV5-1 few TRBJ2-7 TRBD1
TGTGCCAGCAGCGCTAGGACAGATCCTAATGAGCAGTTCTTC CASSARTDPNEQFF TRBV11-2 - TRBJ2-1 -
TGCAGCGTTCCTCATGATACCGGGGAGCTGTTTTTT CSVPHDTGELFF TRBV29-1 - TRBJ2-2 -
TGCGCCAGCAGCTTAGGTGCTAACTATGGCTACACCTTC CASSLGANYGYTF TRBV5-1 - TRBJ1-2 -
TGTGCCAGCAGCTCTAGCGGGAGTACCAACGAGCAGTACTTC CASSSSGSTNEQYF TRBV7-9 - TRBJ2-7 TRBD2